Given below is one T cell receptor beta chain in context. Profiling relied on immunoSEQ multiplex PCR, and the TCRdb table lists in-frame clones only, not all of them. The sample has under 150,000 clones, about 70% seen once; the top ten hold about 12%. This sample stems from a study of blood T cell repertoires in COVID-19. Study-level information: T cells, B-cell-depleted T cells, or PBMCs provided the cDNA or gDNA that served as material.

This CDR3 is 17 amino acids long. CDR1 SGHTA and CDR2 FQGTGA come from the germline V gene. V was pared by 4 bases and J by 4 bases, with 9 bases of the junction left unmatched. The rearrangement joins TRBV7-3 to TRBJ2-2, with TRBD2 matching 10 bases. The source material was peripheral blood. This clonotype was sampled from an elderly man with acute or convalescent COVID-19. The CDR3 loop is CASSSTAGGPLTGELFF. The CDR3, as DNA: TGTGCCAGCAGCTCAACAGCGGGGGGGCCTCTCACCGGGGAGCTGTTTTTT.